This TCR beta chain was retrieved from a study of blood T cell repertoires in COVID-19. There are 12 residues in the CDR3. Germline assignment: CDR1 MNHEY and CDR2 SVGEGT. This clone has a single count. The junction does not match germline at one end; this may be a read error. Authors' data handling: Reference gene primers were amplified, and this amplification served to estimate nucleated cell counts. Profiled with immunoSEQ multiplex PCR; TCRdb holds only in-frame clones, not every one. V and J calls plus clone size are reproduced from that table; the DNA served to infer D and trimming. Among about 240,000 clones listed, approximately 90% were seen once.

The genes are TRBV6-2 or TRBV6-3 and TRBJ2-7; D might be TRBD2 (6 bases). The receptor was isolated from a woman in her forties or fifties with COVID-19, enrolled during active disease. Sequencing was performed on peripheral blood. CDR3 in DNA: TGTGCCAGCAGCCAAGCTCGGGACTTGCCTGACTTC. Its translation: CASSQARDLPDF.